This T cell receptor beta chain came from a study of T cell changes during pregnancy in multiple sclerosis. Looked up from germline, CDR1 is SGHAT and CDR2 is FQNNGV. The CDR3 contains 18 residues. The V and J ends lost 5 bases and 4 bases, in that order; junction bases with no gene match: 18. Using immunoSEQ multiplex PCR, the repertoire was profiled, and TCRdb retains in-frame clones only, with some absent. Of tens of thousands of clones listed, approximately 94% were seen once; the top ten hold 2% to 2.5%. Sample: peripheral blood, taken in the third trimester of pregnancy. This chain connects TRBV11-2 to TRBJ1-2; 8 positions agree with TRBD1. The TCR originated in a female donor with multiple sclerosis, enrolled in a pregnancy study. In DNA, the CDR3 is TGTGCCAGCAGCCAAGCTGGACAGGGTAATCCCCCATTCTATGGCTACACCTTC. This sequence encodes CASSQAGQGNPPFYGYTF. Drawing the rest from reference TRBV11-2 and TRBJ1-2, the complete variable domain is EAGVAQSPRYKIIEKRQSVAFWCNPISGHATLYWYQQILGQGPKLLIQFQNNGVVDDSQLPKDRFSAERLKGVDSTLKIQPAKLEDSAVYLCASSQAGQGNPPFYGYTFGSGTRLTVV.